The present TCR beta chain was sequenced within a study of regulatory T cells in long-lasting Graves disease. Study-wide context: Positive TSH receptor antibodies alongside over 5 years of antithyroid drugs were what marked Graves' disease as persistent. Findings of the study overall: Persistent Graves' patients had lower TCR diversity than newly diagnosed ones. Persistent disease showed a preference for TRBV28, TRBJ1-2 and TRBJ2-5.

This clonotype came up a few times. The antigen is not known. Time point of the sample: persistent/refractory GD, antithyroid drugs over 5 years with positive TRAb. The TCR library was made from RNA that had been extracted from PBMCs in TRIzol. Germline loops: CDR1 MNHNS, CDR2 SASEGT. Trimming at V came to 3 bases and at J to 1 base, leaving 4 bases not matched to a gene. The CDR3 has 16 amino acids. iRepertoire HTBI primers and Arm-PCR of CDR3 regions built TCR beta libraries. Per the original data handling: Spanning all samples, the identified segments comprised 60 to 70 TRBV and approximately 14 TRBJ. Via MiXCR, TCRdb re-called the multiplex PCR reads, giving one row per CDR3 protein. TCRdb's processing, not the study's, gives the V and J calls here. The top ten clones hold 26% of a sample with a few hundred thousand distinct CDR3 sequences, roughly a quarter of them seen once.

The starting material was peripheral blood mononuclear cells (PBMCs), obtained when the disease was refractory, from a patient treated with antithyroid drugs. This clonotype was sampled from a female donor with Graves disease. This chain connects TRBV6-1 to TRBJ1-5, with 9 nucleotides matching TRBD1. CDR3: CASSDLGQGSNQPQHF. In nucleotides, the CDR3 is TGTGCCAGCAGTGACCTCGGACAGGGGAGCAATCAGCCCCAGCATTTT.